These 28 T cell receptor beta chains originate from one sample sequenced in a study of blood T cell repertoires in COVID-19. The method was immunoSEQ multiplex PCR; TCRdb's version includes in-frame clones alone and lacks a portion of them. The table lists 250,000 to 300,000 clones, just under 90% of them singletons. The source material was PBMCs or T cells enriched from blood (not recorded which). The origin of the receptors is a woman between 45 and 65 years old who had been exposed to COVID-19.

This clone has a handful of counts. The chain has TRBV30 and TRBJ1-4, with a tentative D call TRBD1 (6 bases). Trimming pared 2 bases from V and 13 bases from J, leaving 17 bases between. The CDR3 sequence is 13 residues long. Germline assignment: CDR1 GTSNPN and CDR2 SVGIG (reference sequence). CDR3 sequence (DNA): TGTGCCTGGAGTACCTGGGCCCGAGGGGGACTGTTTTTT. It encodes CAWSTWARGGLFF.

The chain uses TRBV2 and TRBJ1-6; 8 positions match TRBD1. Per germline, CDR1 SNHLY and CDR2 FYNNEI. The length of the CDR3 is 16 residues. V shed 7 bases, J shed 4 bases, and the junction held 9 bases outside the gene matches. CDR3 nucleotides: TGTGCCAGCACTGAGCATACAGGGGGTTATAATTCACCCCTCCACTTT. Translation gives CASTEHTGGYNSPLHF.

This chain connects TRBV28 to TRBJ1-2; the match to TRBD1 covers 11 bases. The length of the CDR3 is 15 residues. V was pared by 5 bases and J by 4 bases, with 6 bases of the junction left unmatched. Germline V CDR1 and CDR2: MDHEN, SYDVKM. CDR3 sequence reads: CASSLGTGGTYGYTF. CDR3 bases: TGTGCCAGCAGTCTCGGGACAGGGGGAACCTATGGCTACACCTTC.

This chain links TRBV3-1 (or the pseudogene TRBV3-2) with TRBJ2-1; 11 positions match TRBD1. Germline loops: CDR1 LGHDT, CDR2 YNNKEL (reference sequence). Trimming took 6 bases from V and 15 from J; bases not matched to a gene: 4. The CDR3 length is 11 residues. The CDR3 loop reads CASSRTGGTFF. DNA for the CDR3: TGTGCCAGCAGTCGGACAGGGGGCACGTTCTTC.

CDR3 loop: CASSLLAQNYGYTF. The CDR3 DNA reads TGTGCCAGCAGCTTATTGGCCCAAAACTATGGCTACACCTTC. The chain links TRBV7-9 to TRBJ1-2, with D uncertain. This CDR3 has 14 residues. Between the trimmed V and J ends, which lost 2 bases and 2 bases, there was a span of 9 bases. Germline assignment: CDR1 SEHNR and CDR2 FQNEAQ (reference sequence).

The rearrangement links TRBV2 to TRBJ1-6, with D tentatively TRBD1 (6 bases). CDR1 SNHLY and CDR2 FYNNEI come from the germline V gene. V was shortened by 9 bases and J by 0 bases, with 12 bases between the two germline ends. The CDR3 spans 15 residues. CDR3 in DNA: TGTGCCAGTGGGACGGACAGCTCCTATAATTCACCCCTCCACTTT. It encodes CASGTDSSYNSPLHF. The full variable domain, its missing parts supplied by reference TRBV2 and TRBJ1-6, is EPEVTQTPSHQVTQMGQEVILRCVPISNHLYFYWYRQILGQKVEFLVSFYNNEISEKSEIFDDQFSVERPDGSNFTLKIRSTKLEDSAMYFCASGTDSSYNSPLHFGNGTRLTVT.

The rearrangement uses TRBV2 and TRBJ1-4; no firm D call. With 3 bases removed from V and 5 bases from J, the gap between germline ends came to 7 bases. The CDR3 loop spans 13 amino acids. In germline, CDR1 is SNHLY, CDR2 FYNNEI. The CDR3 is CASSERGNEKLFF. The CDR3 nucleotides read TGTGCCAGCAGTGAGCGCGGGAATGAAAAACTGTTTTTT.

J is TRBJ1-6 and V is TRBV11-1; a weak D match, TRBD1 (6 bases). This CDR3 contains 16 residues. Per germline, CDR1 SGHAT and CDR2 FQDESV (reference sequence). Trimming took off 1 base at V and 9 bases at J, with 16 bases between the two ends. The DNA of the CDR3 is TGTGCCAGCAGCTTAGAAACAGGGTTTGCTACTTCACCCCTCCACTTT. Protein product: CASSLETGFATSPLHF.

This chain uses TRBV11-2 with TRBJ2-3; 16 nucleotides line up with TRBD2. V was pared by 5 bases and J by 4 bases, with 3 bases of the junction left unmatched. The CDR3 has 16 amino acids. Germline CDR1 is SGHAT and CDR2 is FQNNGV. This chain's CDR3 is CASSPGLAGGADTQYF. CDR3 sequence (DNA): TGTGCCAGCAGCCCGGGACTAGCGGGGGGGGCAGATACGCAGTATTTT.

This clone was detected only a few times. The CDR3 loop reads CASSPSGLNRGGNGYTF. CDR3 DNA: TGTGCCAGCAGCCCAAGTGGGTTAAACAGGGGAGGAAATGGCTACACCTTC. The rearrangement uses TRBV3-1 (or the pseudogene TRBV3-2) and TRBJ1-2; 7 bases match TRBD1. From germline, CDR1 is LGHDT and CDR2 YNNKEL (reference sequence). The ends lost 4 bases at V and 6 bases at J; junction bases unmatched: 17. CDR3 length: 17 residues.

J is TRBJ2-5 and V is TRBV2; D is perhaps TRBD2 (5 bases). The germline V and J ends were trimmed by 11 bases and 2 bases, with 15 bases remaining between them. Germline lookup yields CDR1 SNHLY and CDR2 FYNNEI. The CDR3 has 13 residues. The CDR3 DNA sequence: TGTGCCCTTGGTAACAGAGGGCAAGAGACCCAGTACTTC. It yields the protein CALGNRGQETQYF.

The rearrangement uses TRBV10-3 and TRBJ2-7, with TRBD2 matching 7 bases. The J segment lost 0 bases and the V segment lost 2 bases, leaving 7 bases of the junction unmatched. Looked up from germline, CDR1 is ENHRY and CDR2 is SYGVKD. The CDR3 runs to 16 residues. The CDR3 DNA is TGTGCCATCAGTGAGACTAGCGAGCGACTCTCCTACGAGCAGTACTTC. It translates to CAISETSERLSYEQYF.

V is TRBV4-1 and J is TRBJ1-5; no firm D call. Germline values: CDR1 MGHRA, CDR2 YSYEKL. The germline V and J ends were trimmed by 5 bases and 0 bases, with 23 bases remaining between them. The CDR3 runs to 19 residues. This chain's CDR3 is CASSSRDGSLSGSNQPQHF. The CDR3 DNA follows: TGCGCCAGCAGCAGCCGGGATGGCAGCCTGTCTGGTAGCAATCAGCCCCAGCATTTT.

Here the CDR3 DNA reads TGTGCCAGCACTAGGACACTCATGAACACTGAAGCTTTCTTT. This sequence encodes CASTRTLMNTEAFF. V and J are TRBV28 and TRBJ1-1; perhaps TRBD1 as D (5 bases). The CDR3 has 14 residues. Germline CDR1 MDHEN, CDR2 SYDVKM. Trimming removed 7 bases at V and 0 bases at J, with 12 bases between.

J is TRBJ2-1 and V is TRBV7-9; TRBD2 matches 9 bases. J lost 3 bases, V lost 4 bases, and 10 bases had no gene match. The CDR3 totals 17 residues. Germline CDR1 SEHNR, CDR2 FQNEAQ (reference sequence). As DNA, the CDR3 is TGTGCCAGCAGCTCCCGCGGGGGGGCCTTTTTCTACAATGAGCAGTTCTTC. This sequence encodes CASSSRGGAFFYNEQFF. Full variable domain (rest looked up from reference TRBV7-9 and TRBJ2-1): DTGVSQNPRHKITKRGQNVTFRCDPISEHNRLYWYRQTLGQGPEFLTYFQNEAQLEKSRLLSDRFSAERPKGSFSTLEIQRTEQGDSAMYLCASSSRGGAFFYNEQFFGPGTRLTVL.

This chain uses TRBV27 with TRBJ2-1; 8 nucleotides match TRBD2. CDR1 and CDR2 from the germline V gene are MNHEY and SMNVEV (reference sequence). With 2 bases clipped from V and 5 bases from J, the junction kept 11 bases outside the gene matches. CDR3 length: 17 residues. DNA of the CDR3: TGTGCCAGCAGTTTAGTCCGTGGTAGCGGGGAAAACAATGAGCAGTTCTTC. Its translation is CASSLVRGSGENNEQFF.

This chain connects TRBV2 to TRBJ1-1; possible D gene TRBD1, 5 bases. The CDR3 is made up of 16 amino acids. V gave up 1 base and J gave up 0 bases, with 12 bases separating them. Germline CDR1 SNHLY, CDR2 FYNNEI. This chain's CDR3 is CASSEGGTNLNTEAFF. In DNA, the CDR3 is TGTGCCAGCAGTGAAGGAGGGACTAACCTGAACACTGAAGCTTTCTTT. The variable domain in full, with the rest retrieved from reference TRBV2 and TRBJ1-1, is EPEVTQTPSHQVTQMGQEVILRCVPISNHLYFYWYRQILGQKVEFLVSFYNNEISEKSEIFDDQFSVERPDGSNFTLKIRSTKLEDSAMYFCASSEGGTNLNTEAFFGQGTRLTVV.

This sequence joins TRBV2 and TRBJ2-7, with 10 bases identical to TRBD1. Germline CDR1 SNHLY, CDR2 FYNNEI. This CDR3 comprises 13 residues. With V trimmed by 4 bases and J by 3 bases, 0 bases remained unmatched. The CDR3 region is CASSGTGGYEQYF. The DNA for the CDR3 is TGTGCCAGCAGTGGGACAGGGGGCTACGAGCAGTACTTC.

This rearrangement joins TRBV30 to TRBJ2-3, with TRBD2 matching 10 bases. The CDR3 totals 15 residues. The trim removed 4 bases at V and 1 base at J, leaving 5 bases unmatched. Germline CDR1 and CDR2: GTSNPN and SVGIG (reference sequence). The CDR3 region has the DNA TGTGCCTGGAACTCTCTAGCGGGGGGCACAGATACGCAGTATTTT. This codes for CAWNSLAGGTDTQYF.

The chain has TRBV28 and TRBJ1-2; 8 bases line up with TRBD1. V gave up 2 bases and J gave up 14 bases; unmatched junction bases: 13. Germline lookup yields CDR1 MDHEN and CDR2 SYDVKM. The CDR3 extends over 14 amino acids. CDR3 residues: CASSLIQGETTGTF. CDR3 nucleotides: TGTGCCAGCAGTTTAATACAGGGGGAAACTACTGGAACCTTC.

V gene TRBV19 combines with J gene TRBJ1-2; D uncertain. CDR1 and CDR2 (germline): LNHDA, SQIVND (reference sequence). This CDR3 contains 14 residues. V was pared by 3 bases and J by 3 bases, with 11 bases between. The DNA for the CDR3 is TGTGCCAGTAGTATCCGGCCGCAGGACTATGGCTACACCTTC. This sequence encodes CASSIRPQDYGYTF.

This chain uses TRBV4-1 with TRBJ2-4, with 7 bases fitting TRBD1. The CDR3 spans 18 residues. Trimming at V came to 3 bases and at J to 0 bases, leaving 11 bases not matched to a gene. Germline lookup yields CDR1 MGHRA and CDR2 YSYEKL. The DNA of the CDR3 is TGCGCCAGCAGCCACCCGGCAAGACAGGGTATAGCCAAAAACATTCAGTACTTC. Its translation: CASSHPARQGIAKNIQYF.

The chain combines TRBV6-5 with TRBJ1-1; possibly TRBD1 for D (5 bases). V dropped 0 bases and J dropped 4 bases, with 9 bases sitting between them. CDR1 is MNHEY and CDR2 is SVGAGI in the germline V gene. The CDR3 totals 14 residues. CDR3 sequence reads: CASSYSGGGTEAFF. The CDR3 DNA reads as TGTGCCAGCAGTTACTCGGGGGGGGGCACTGAAGCTTTCTTT.

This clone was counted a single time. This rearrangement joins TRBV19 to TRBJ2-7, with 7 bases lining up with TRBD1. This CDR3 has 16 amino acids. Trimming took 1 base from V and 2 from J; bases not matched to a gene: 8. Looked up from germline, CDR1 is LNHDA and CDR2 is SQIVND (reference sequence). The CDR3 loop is CASSIGGGRGTYEQYF. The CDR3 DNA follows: TGTGCCAGTAGTATAGGAGGGGGCAGGGGAACCTACGAGCAGTACTTC.

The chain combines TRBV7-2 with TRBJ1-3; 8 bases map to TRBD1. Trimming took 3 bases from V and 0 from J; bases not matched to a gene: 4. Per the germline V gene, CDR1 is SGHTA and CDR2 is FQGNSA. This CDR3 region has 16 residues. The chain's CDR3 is CASSLDTGGSGNTIYF. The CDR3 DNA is TGTGCCAGCAGCTTGGATACAGGGGGCTCTGGAAACACCATATATTTT.

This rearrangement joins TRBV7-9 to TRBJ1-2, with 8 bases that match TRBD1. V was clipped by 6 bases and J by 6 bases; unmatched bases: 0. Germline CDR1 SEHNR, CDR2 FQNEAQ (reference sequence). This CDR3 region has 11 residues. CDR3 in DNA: TGTGCCAGCAGGACAGGGGATGGCTACACCTTC. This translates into CASRTGDGYTF.

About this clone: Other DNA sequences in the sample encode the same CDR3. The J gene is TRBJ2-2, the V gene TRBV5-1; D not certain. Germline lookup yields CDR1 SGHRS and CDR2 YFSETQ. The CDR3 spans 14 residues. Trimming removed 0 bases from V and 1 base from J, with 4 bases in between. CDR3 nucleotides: TGCGCCAGCAGCTTGGCCGGGAACACCGGGGAGCTGTTTTTT. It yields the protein CASSLAGNTGELFF.

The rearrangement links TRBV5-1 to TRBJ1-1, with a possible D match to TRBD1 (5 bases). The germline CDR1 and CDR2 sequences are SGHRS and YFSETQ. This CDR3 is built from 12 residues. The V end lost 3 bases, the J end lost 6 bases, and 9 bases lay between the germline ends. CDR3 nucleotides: TGCGCCAGCAGCTCTCAAGGGGCTGAAGCTTTCTTT. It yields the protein CASSSQGAEAFF.